This T cell receptor (beta chain) comes out of a study of T cells in Graves' hyperthyroidism and ophthalmopathy. Findings and limits, study-wide: Among clonotypes expanded in thyroid above 0.001, most were also found in blood.

The investigators amplified TCR beta CDR3 regions from RNA transcripts. HTBI primers were employed in a first-round RT-PCR of the TCR CDR3. Each CDR3 protein gets one entry after TCRdb re-called the multiplex PCR reads with MiXCR. Of about 610,000 distinct CDR3 sequences listed, around 15% are singletons. This clonotype was counted between two and nine times. The target antigen is unknown. The CDR3 covers 15 residues. V lost 1 base and J lost 5; bases outside the gene matches: 4. Germline CDR1 LGHNA, CDR2 YSLEER. The V call is TRBV4-3, the J call TRBJ1-5, with 8 bases matching TRBD1. The sequence derives from a middle-aged woman with Graves' ophthalmopathy. Sequenced material: blood. Here the CDR3 reads CASSQGTGWDQPQHF. The CDR3, as DNA: TGCGCCAGCAGCCAAGGGACAGGGTGGGATCAGCCCCAGCATTTT.